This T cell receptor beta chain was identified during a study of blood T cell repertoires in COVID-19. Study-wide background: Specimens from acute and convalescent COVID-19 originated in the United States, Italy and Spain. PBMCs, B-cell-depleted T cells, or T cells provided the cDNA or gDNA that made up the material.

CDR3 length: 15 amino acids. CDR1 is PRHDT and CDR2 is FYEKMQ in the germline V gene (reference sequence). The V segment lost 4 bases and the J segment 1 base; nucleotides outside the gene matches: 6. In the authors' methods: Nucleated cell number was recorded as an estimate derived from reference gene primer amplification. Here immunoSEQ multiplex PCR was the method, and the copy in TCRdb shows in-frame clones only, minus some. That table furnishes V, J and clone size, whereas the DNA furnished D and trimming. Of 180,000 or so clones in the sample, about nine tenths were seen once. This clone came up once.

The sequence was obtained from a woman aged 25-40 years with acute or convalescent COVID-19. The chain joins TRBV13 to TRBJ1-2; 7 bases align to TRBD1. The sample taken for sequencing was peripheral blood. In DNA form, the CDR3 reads TGTGCCAGCAGCTCGTTGACAGGGATTAACTATGGCTACACCTTC. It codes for CASSSLTGINYGYTF.